This T cell receptor (beta chain) was obtained from a study of cytomegalovirus exposure and HLA in healthy donors. Points from the study as a whole: Available immune exposure information covered CMV serostatus only. Cytomegalovirus association was listed for 170 or so TCR beta chains.

As for this clone: The target antigen is unknown.

Though probably carrying unrecorded immune exposures, donors were nominally healthy at sampling. Researchers ran the PCR with 60 Vbeta and 13 Jbeta primers. Measured with immunoSEQ multiplex PCR; TCRdb has only the in-frame clones, and not every one. The table records hundreds of thousands of clones, 77% of them present only once. Between the trimmed V and J ends, which lost 5 bases and 5 bases, there was a span of 16 bases. The CDR3 is 14 amino acids. CDR1 is SGHDT, CDR2 YYEEEE, per germline. This TCR came from a woman in her sixties in good health and CMV-seropositive. This chain links TRBV5-6 with TRBJ1-1, with a possible D match to TRBD1 (5 bases). The sample taken for sequencing was PBMCs. The CDR3 bases are TGTGCCAGCAGGGCTACAGGTGATCTAACTGAAGCTTTCTTT. Amino acids: CASRATGDLTEAFF.